The 21 T cell receptor beta chains below all came from one sample that was sequenced in a study of metastatic and nonmetastatic thyroid tumors. Every patient underwent thyroid surgery untreated. TCRdb reanalyzed the PCR reads via MiXCR. Found here are roughly 19,000 clones, 22% of them singletons; the top ten hold about 10%. The material sequenced was tumor tissue. The source of these receptors is a male donor with papillary thyroid cancer or a benign thyroid nodule (not recorded which). Some clones in this sample may be carry-over from other donors' samples.

This clone came up many times. The chain combines TRBV7-8 with TRBJ2-2, with 10 bases identical to TRBD2. Germline CDR1 is SGHVS and CDR2 is FQNEAQ. CDR3 length: 15 amino acids. V lost 5 bases to trimming and J lost 4 bases; unmatched junction nucleotides: 4. CDR3 nucleotide sequence: TGTGCCAGCAGCCCGCGGACTAGCGGCACCGGGGAGCTGTTTTTT. This sequence encodes CASSPRTSGTGELFF.

This chain uses TRBV2 with TRBJ1-5, with a possible D match to TRBD1 (5 bases). The V end lost 1 base, the J end lost 3 bases, and 7 bases lay between the germline ends. The germline gives CDR1 SNHLY, CDR2 FYNNEI. The CDR3 length is 14 residues. DNA of the CDR3: TGTGCCAGCAGTGAAGTCAGGGTCAATCAGCCCCAGCATTTT. Translating it yields CASSEVRVNQPQHF.

This clone is labeled as medium-sized. The chain couples TRBV19 to TRBJ1-6; the D gene is possibly TRBD1 (6 bases). V lost 6 bases and J lost 1, with 16 bases in between. This CDR3 is built from 17 residues. Germline assignment: CDR1 LNHDA and CDR2 SQIVND (reference sequence). The CDR3 DNA sequence: TGTGCCAGTAGACCGACAGGTCTGGGATCCTATAATTCACCCCTCCACTTT. This encodes CASRPTGLGSYNSPLHF.

This clone was seen at least ten times. The rearrangement uses TRBV28 and TRBJ1-1, with D hard to call. Trimming took off 1 base at V and 4 bases at J, with 10 bases between the two ends. Germline V lookup: CDR1 MDHEN, CDR2 SYDVKM. The CDR3 length is 14 residues. This CDR3 reads CASSLSGLGTEAFF. The CDR3 nucleotides read TGTGCCAGCAGTTTATCAGGTCTTGGCACTGAAGCTTTCTTT.

This clone was seen repeatedly, ten times or more. The chain links TRBV20-1 to TRBJ2-1; D gene unclear. The V end was cut by 4 bases, the J end by 5 bases, with 6 bases between. CDR1 and CDR2 from the germline V gene are DFQATT and SNEGSKA (reference sequence). The CDR3 consists of 11 residues. DNA of the CDR3: TGCAGTGCTACCCTCAACAATGAGCAGTTCTTC. Amino acid sequence: CSATLNNEQFF.

With regard to this clone: One end of the junction varies from germline; a read error may be responsible. The chain uses TRBV9 and TRBJ1-4, with D hard to call. Germline CDR1 reads SGDLS; CDR2 reads YYNGEE. This CDR3 region has 14 residues. CDR3 in DNA: TGTGCCATCAGCGCCGGAGCCTCAGGTGAAAAACTGTTTTTT. Translating gives CAISAGASGEKLFF.

This clone is termed medium-sized (0.01 to 0.1%). The rearrangement links TRBV19 to TRBJ1-5, with D unresolved. Germline CDR1 is LNHDA and CDR2 is SQIVND (reference sequence). CDR3 size: 16 residues. Trimming took off 5 bases at V and 0 bases at J, with 14 bases between the two ends. The CDR3 region is CASSPRPSYSNQPQHF. The CDR3 DNA reads as TGTGCCAGTAGTCCGCGACCTTCATATAGCAATCAGCCCCAGCATTTT.

This clone was seen at least ten times. The chain has TRBV6-4 and TRBJ2-3; a weak D match, TRBD2 (6 bases). CDR1 is MRHNA and CDR2 is SNTAGT in the germline V gene. Deletions cut 4 bases from V and 5 bases from J, with 13 bases between. The CDR3 loop spans 14 amino acids. The CDR3 spells CASSVGGLEDTQYF. The CDR3 DNA reads as TGTGCCAGCAGTGTCGGGGGTCTTGAAGATACGCAGTATTTT.

The sample holds many counts of this clone. This chain connects TRBV14 to TRBJ2-4; no clear D gene. Germline assignment: CDR1 SGHDN and CDR2 FVKESK. The V gene lost 3 bases and the J gene lost 1 base, with 10 bases spanning the gap. This CDR3 has 15 amino acids. The CDR3: CASSHWSDAKNIQYF. The CDR3, as DNA: TGTGCCAGCAGCCATTGGAGCGACGCCAAAAACATTCAGTACTTC.

This clone showed up many times. The CDR3 spells CASSSGSGSWETQYF. For the CDR3, the DNA is TGTGCCAGCAGCTCCGGTAGCGGGAGTTGGGAGACCCAGTACTTC. The chain joins TRBV7-9 to TRBJ2-5; 9 bases align to TRBD2. The CDR3 has 15 residues. J gave up 5 bases and V 4 bases, and 8 bases lay outside the gene matches. Germline CDR1 and CDR2: SEHNR and FQNEAQ (reference sequence).

Comment on this clone: One end of the junction is discordant with germline, which a read error may explain. This chain connects TRBV7-3 to TRBJ1-1; D not certain. CDR3 length: 13 residues. CDR1 is SGHTA and CDR2 is FQGTGA in the germline V gene. The CDR3 bases are TGTGCCCGCAGCGAATTGGTAAACACTGAAGGTTTCTTT. This translates into CARSELVNTEGFF. The full variable domain, completed using reference TRBV7-3 and TRBJ1-1, is GAGVSQTPSNKVTEKGKYVELRCDPISGHTALYWYRQSLGQGPEFLIYFQGTGAADDSGLPNDRFFAVRPEGSVSTLKIQRTERGDSAVYLCARSELVNTEGFFGQGTRLTVV.

Within the sample, this clone is medium-sized. V usage is TRBV5-1 and J usage is TRBJ2-2, with TRBD1 as a possible D gene (5 bases). V lost 0 bases and J lost 1, with 7 bases in between. CDR1 and CDR2 (germline): SGHRS, YFSETQ. The CDR3 covers 15 residues. CDR3 sequence (DNA): TGCGCCAGCAGCTTGGTTCAGGGGAACACCGGGGAGCTGTTTTTT. Its protein product is CASSLVQGNTGELFF.

This clone was detected ten times or more. The rearrangement joins TRBV7-9 to TRBJ2-7, with 9 positions matching TRBD1. Germline loops: CDR1 SEHNR, CDR2 FQNEAQ (reference sequence). J was trimmed by 6 bases and V by 5 bases; bases with no gene match: 8. This CDR3 region has 14 residues. The CDR3 loop is CASSLDRGGGEQYF. CDR3 sequence (DNA): TGTGCCAGCAGCCTCGACAGGGGGGGGGGCGAGCAGTACTTC.

This clone was seen repeatedly, ten times or more. The chain employs TRBV9 and TRBJ2-1; no clear D. CDR3 length: 16 amino acids. Per germline, CDR1 SGDLS and CDR2 YYNGEE. V shed 0 bases and J shed 0 bases, with 10 bases lying between them. This CDR3 is CASSVALASSYNEQFF. The CDR3 bases are TGTGCCAGCAGCGTAGCCCTCGCCAGCTCCTACAATGAGCAGTTCTTC.

This clone showed up many times. The chain recombines TRBV7-2 with TRBJ1-4, with D maybe TRBD1 (6 bases). This CDR3 contains 16 residues. Looked up from germline, CDR1 is SGHTA and CDR2 is FQGNSA. Trimming pared 3 bases from V and 5 bases from J, leaving 16 bases between. The CDR3 DNA is TGTGCCAGCAGCTTGGGGGCGCTGCGGGGGAATGAAAAACTGTTTTTT. This gives the protein CASSLGALRGNEKLFF.

The J gene is TRBJ1-1, the V gene TRBV6-2 or TRBV6-3; D not certain. The CDR3 runs 13 residues. V shed 0 bases and J shed 0 bases, with 2 bases lying between them. Germline V CDR1 and CDR2: MNHEY, SVGEGT. The CDR3 nucleotides are TGTGCCAGCAGTTACTCTCTGAACACTGAAGCTTTCTTT. This translates into CASSYSLNTEAFF.

This chain's CDR3 is CASSPLQGPNSPLHF. The CDR3, as DNA: TGTGCCAGCAGCCCCCTACAGGGACCTAATTCACCCCTCCACTTT. V usage is TRBV3-1 and J usage is TRBJ1-6; a possible D gene is TRBD1 (6 bases). The V end was cut by 4 bases, the J end by 6 bases, with 13 bases between. There are 15 residues in the CDR3. The V gene's germline CDR1 is LGHDT and CDR2 YNNKEL (reference sequence).

This clone occurred many times. The chain has TRBV25-1 and TRBJ2-3; D possibly corresponds to TRBD1 (6 bases). Germline V CDR1 and CDR2: MGHDK, SYGVNS. Trimming took 3 bases from V and 2 from J, leaving 12 bases between them. The CDR3 contains 15 residues. CDR3 nucleotides: TGTGCCAGCAGTGACCAACAGGGCGTCACAGATACGCAGTATTTT. Translation: CASSDQQGVTDTQYF.

Many counts were recorded for this clone. The CDR3 protein is CASSFTVSSNEQFF. CDR3 DNA sequence: TGTGCCAGCAGTTTTACCGTCAGCAGCAATGAGCAGTTCTTC. The chain joins TRBV12-3 or TRBV12-4 to TRBJ2-1; D not resolved. There are 14 residues in the CDR3. The V gene lost 3 bases and the J gene lost 6 bases, with 12 bases spanning the gap.

This clone was detected ten times or more. The chain links TRBV29-1 to TRBJ2-5; D is possibly TRBD2 (5 bases). Germline V gene lookup returns CDR1 SQVTM and CDR2 ANQGSEA. Trimming took 6 bases from V and 4 from J, leaving 18 bases between them. This CDR3 is built from 14 residues. The DNA for the CDR3 is TGCAGCGTCGCGGGCATTGTCGGATTAGAGACCCAGTACTTC. Translated: CSVAGIVGLETQYF.

The chain joins TRBV7-6 to TRBJ2-5; D gene unclear. Trimming removed 0 bases at V and 12 bases at J, with 26 bases between. From germline, CDR1 is SGHVS and CDR2 FNYEAQ. This CDR3 region has 17 residues. CDR3 in DNA: TGTGCCAGCAGCTTAGCGAGACCGGGCCTCACTCCCGTGGCCAAGTACTTC. This gives the protein CASSLARPGLTPVAKYF.